The 8 T cell receptor beta chains reported below all come from one sample, sequenced in a study of kidney transplant recipient with SARS-CoV-2 infection. TCRdb redid the calling of the reads with MiXCR, one entry per CDR3 protein. Of under 250,000 distinct CDR3 sequences listed, under 30% are singletons. Material: a blood sample, obtained at baseline and between days 110 and 120 from a kidney transplant recipient. The receptors shown here come from a male patient aged 30 to 40 who had COVID-19 and was a kidney transplant recipient. Some T cells may be provided by the graft donor.

This clonotype was counted at least ten times. The chain combines TRBV19 with TRBJ2-5; the match to TRBD2 covers 13 bases. This CDR3 is 14 amino acids long. Germline CDR1 LNHDA, CDR2 SQIVND (reference sequence). V dropped 5 bases and J dropped 5; count of bases not matched to a gene: 2. DNA of the CDR3: TGTGCCAGTAGTGGACTAGCGGGAGAGGAGACCCAGTACTTC. Amino acids: CASSGLAGEETQYF.

This clonotype showed up many times. The chain combines TRBV6-5 with TRBJ2-5; D unclear. Germline assignment: CDR1 MNHEY and CDR2 SVGAGI. The CDR3 spans 14 residues. Trimming took 2 bases from V and 1 from J, leaving 8 bases between them. CDR3 nucleotides: TGTGCCAGCAGTTACGGGCAGCTCCAAGAGACCCAGTACTTC. Encoded protein: CASSYGQLQETQYF.

The chain joins TRBV18 to TRBJ2-3, with 7 nucleotides matching TRBD1. Per germline, CDR1 KGHSH and CDR2 LQKENI. CDR3 length equals 14 residues. V was clipped by 6 bases and J by 2 bases; unmatched bases: 5. The CDR3 spells CASSTGQVTDTQYF. The CDR3 DNA follows: TGTGCCAGCTCGACAGGACAGGTCACAGATACGCAGTATTTT.

The sample holds many counts of this clonotype. The chain employs TRBV11-3 and TRBJ1-2; D is unclear. In germline, CDR1 is SGHNT, CDR2 YENEEA. This CDR3 is built from 17 residues. Trimming stripped 5 bases from V and 4 bases from J, with 23 bases between. CDR3 region: CASSGLHDLGKTYGYTF. CDR3 coding DNA: TGTGCCAGCAGCGGACTACACGATCTCGGAAAGACCTATGGCTACACCTTC. Together with reference TRBV11-3 and TRBJ1-2, the CDR3 gives the full variable domain: EAGVVQSPRYKIIEKKQPVAFWCNPISGHNTLYWYLQNLGQGPELLIRYENEEAVDDSQLPKDRFSAERLKGVDSTLKIQPAELGDSAVYLCASSGLHDLGKTYGYTFGSGTRLTVV.

As to this clonotype: No conserved phenylalanine or tryptophan is present at the end of the CDR3, so a read error is the likely explanation. The chain carries TRBV10-1 and TRBJ1-2; possibly TRBD1 for D (5 bases). CDR3 length equals 14 residues. Germline values: CDR1 WNHNN, CDR2 SYGVQD (reference sequence). V lost 0 bases and J lost 7, with 12 bases in between. CDR3 coding DNA: TGCGCCAGCAGTGAGTCTCGGGCAGGGTCTGGCTACACCCTC. Amino acid sequence: CASSESRAGSGYTL.

To note about this clonotype: A read error is possible here, since a much larger clone lies one base away. The V call is TRBV2, the J call TRBJ1-6; TRBD1 matches at 9 bases. Germline V gene data show CDR1 as SNHLY and CDR2 as FYNNEI. The CDR3 loop spans 16 amino acids. V was pared by 2 bases and J by 8 bases, with 7 bases of the junction left unmatched. The CDR3 coding sequence is TGTGCCAGCAGTGAAACAGGGGGCTTCGCTGATTCACCCCTCCACTTT. This gives the protein CASSETGGFADSPLHF.

The rearrangement links TRBV4-1 to TRBJ2-3; 11 bases are a match to TRBD2. Germline V gene data show CDR1 as MGHRA and CDR2 as YSYEKL. The CDR3 extends over 16 amino acids. J was trimmed by 4 bases and V by 1 base; bases with no gene match: 4. DNA of the CDR3: TGCGCCAGCAGCCAAGGTAGCGGGGGGGCCGCAGATACGCAGTATTTT. Protein product: CASSQGSGGAADTQYF.

This clonotype was found once. This rearrangement joins TRBV14 to TRBJ1-5; no definite D call. The V end was cut by 7 bases, the J end by 1 base, with 8 bases between. Looked up from germline, CDR1 is SGHDN and CDR2 is FVKESK. This CDR3 is 13 amino acids long. The CDR3 coding sequence is TGTGCCAGCAACCTAGACAGCAATCAGCCCCAGCATTTT. It codes for CASNLDSNQPQHF.